These 20 T cell receptor beta chains came from one sample sequenced in a study of Ad26.COV2.S vaccination and SARS-CoV-2 variants. Method: immunoSEQ multiplex PCR; TCRdb's copy keeps in-frame clones and lacks some. Among more than 300,000 clones listed, about 86% were seen once. Regarding treatment: approximately 18 received Ad26.COV2.S at low or high dose, single or two shots; about 5 received placebo; per-sample allocation not given. All samples were drawn on day 63, counting from the first vaccine or placebo injection. Sample: peripheral blood, taken in a trial of Ad26.COV2.S vaccine versus placebo. These receptors came from a person aged 18-65 years who received the Ad26.COV2.S COVID-19 vaccine or a placebo.

The V call is TRBV6-5, the J call TRBJ1-2; no reliable D call. Germline V lookup: CDR1 MNHEY, CDR2 SVGAGI. Trimming removed 7 bases at V and 4 bases at J, with 10 bases between. This CDR3 has 12 amino acids. The CDR3 DNA reads TGTGCCAGCACCGCCGGAGCCTATGGCTACACCTTC. It codes for CASTAGAYGYTF.

This rearrangement joins TRBV19 to TRBJ1-5, with 7 nucleotides matching TRBD1. The V and J ends lost 6 bases and 2 bases, in that order; junction bases with no gene match: 19. The CDR3 length is 19 residues. The germline V gene encodes CDR1 LNHDA and CDR2 SQIVND (reference sequence). CDR3: CASRGTRDSQRWGNQPQHF. The CDR3 nucleotides read TGTGCCAGTAGGGGCACGAGGGACAGTCAGCGGTGGGGCAATCAGCCCCAGCATTTT.

The chain couples TRBV5-4 to TRBJ2-5, with a tentative D call TRBD1 (6 bases). This CDR3 spans 15 amino acids. Per germline, CDR1 SGHNT and CDR2 YYREEE (reference sequence). With 1 base removed from V and 7 bases from J, the gap between germline ends came to 17 bases. The CDR3 DNA reads as TGTGCCAGCAGCTTGTCGGGCAGGGGTCCTTCGACCCAGTACTTC. Amino acids: CASSLSGRGPSTQYF.

The V call is TRBV2, the J call TRBJ1-1, with TRBD1 identical over 8 bases. The CDR3 is made up of 15 amino acids. The germline CDR1 and CDR2 sequences are SNHLY and FYNNEI. V lost 7 bases and J lost 1; bases outside the gene matches: 8. The DNA of the CDR3 is TGTGCCAGCATCGCGGACAGGGTGGGGAACACTGAAGCTTTCTTT. Translating gives CASIADRVGNTEAFF.

The chain has TRBV4-1 and TRBJ2-5; D is perhaps TRBD2 (7 bases). The CDR3 runs 15 residues. V lost 4 bases and J 5 bases, leaving 17 bases between the germline ends. Germline V gene data show CDR1 as MGHRA and CDR2 as YSYEKL. In DNA, the CDR3 is TGCGCCAGCAGCCTCGGGGGACTAAGGGGGGAGACCCAGTACTTC. Its protein is CASSLGGLRGETQYF.

V gene TRBV6-5 combines with J gene TRBJ2-7; D is unresolved. Trimming shortened V by 2 bases and J by 4 bases, and 9 bases separated the two germline ends. In germline, CDR1 is MNHEY, CDR2 SVGAGI. The CDR3 has 13 amino acids. The CDR3 region has the DNA TGTGCCAGCAGTTACGGGATTCTATACGAGCAGTACTTC. Protein sequence: CASSYGILYEQYF.

The chain links TRBV5-6 to TRBJ2-7; D gene uncertain. The CDR3 has 14 residues. V was shortened by 3 bases and J by 2 bases, with 12 bases between the two germline ends. The germline gives CDR1 SGHDT, CDR2 YYEEEE. In DNA form, the CDR3 reads TGTGCCAGCAGCTCCGGCTGGGGAACCTACGAGCAGTACTTC. Its protein is CASSSGWGTYEQYF. The complete variable domain, with remaining parts taken from reference TRBV5-6 and TRBJ2-7, reads DAGVTQSPTHLIKTRGQQVTLRCSPKSGHDTVSWYQQALGQGPQFIFQYYEEEERQRGNFPDRFSGHQFPNYSSELNVNALLLGDSALYLCASSSGWGTYEQYFGPGTRLTVT.

There are a few counts of this clone. V usage is TRBV19 and J usage is TRBJ2-1, with 7 bases matching TRBD1. V shed 8 bases, J shed 1 base, and the junction held 14 bases outside the gene matches. The length of the CDR3 is 17 residues. CDR1 and CDR2 from the germline V gene are LNHDA and SQIVND (reference sequence). For the CDR3, the DNA is TGTGCCAGTCGTCCCTCCAGGGGGAAAGGGTCCTACAATGAGCAGTTCTTC. Its translation is CASRPSRGKGSYNEQFF.

DNA for the CDR3: TGCGCCAGCAGCCAGGGCCCAGGAGCCCTCTTCTACGAGCAGTACTTC. It translates to CASSQGPGALFYEQYF. This chain links TRBV4-3 with TRBJ2-7; D is unresolved. The CDR3 contains 16 residues. Germline CDR1 is LGHNA and CDR2 is YSLEER. Trimming took off 3 bases at V and 3 bases at J, with 18 bases between the two ends.

The chain has TRBV24-1 and TRBJ2-1; 13 bases align to TRBD2. The V and J ends lost 3 bases and 8 bases, in that order; junction bases with no gene match: 12. This CDR3 region has 18 residues. Germline V gene data show CDR1 as KGHDR and CDR2 as SFDVKD. The CDR3 DNA is TGTGCCACCAGTGATAGGACTAGCGGGGGTTTGAGTATCCATGAGCAGTTCTTC. Amino acids: CATSDRTSGGLSIHEQFF.

The rearrangement joins TRBV9 to TRBJ2-5; D is possibly TRBD2 (7 bases). Trimming removed 6 bases at V and 5 bases at J, with 23 bases between. Germline assignment: CDR1 SGDLS and CDR2 YYNGEE. The CDR3 has 16 amino acids. The CDR3 loop is CASNLDGGGPHETQYF. DNA of the CDR3: TGTGCCAGCAATCTGGATGGCGGGGGCCCCCACGAGACCCAGTACTTC.

The rearrangement links TRBV29-1 to TRBJ1-2; no firm D call. Germline-derived CDR1 and CDR2 are SQVTM and ANQGSEA. V lost 5 bases to trimming and J lost 4 bases, with 14 bases between them. The CDR3 consists of 13 residues. The CDR3 sequence: CSVRPHLGYGYTF. The CDR3 DNA reads as TGCAGCGTTCGGCCTCACTTGGGCTATGGCTACACCTTC.

The rearrangement uses TRBV5-1 and TRBJ1-1; 7 bases are shared with TRBD1. The CDR3 totals 18 residues. After removal of 2 bases from V and 0 bases from J, the junction contained 13 bases not matched to a gene. From germline, CDR1 is SGHRS and CDR2 YFSETQ. This chain's CDR3 is CASSLNGQAQPMNTEAFF. In nucleotides, the CDR3 is TGCGCCAGCAGCTTAAACGGACAGGCACAACCGATGAACACTGAAGCTTTCTTT. Complete variable domain (other parts from reference TRBV5-1 and TRBJ1-1): KAGVTQTPRYLIKTRGQQVTLSCSPISGHRSVSWYQQTPGQGLQFLFEYFSETQRNKGNFPGRFSGRQFSNSRSEMNVSTLELGDSALYLCASSLNGQAQPMNTEAFFGQGTRLTVV.

This chain connects TRBV5-4 to TRBJ1-1; TRBD1 might be the D (6 bases). Trimming cost V 2 bases and J 5 bases, with 19 bases left between them. CDR3 length: 16 residues. Germline-derived CDR1 and CDR2 are SGHNT and YYREEE (reference sequence). The CDR3 DNA reads TGTGCCAGCAGCTTCTCGGGGGGCGCGGATGTGACTGAAGCTTTCTTT. Translation: CASSFSGGADVTEAFF. Based on the CDR3 plus reference TRBV5-4 and TRBJ1-1, the full variable domain is ETGVTQSPTHLIKTRGQQVTLRCSSQSGHNTVSWYQQALGQGPQFIFQYYREEENGRGNFPPRFSGLQFPNYSSELNVNALELDDSALYLCASSFSGGADVTEAFFGQGTRLTVV.

The gene calls are TRBV28 and TRBJ1-5, with 7 bases lining up with TRBD1. V dropped 4 bases and J dropped 4; count of bases not matched to a gene: 7. Looked up from germline, CDR1 is MDHEN and CDR2 is SYDVKM. CDR3 length: 15 residues. The CDR3 spells CASSSQGVGNQPQHF. The CDR3 nucleotides read TGTGCCAGCAGTTCCCAGGGGGTGGGGAATCAGCCCCAGCATTTT.

The chain joins TRBV28 to TRBJ2-1; no definite D call. Trimming removed 6 bases from V and 12 bases from J, with 15 bases in between. Germline V CDR1 and CDR2: MDHEN, SYDVKM. The CDR3 extends over 12 amino acids. CDR3 amino acids: CASSRAGYGQFF. DNA for the CDR3: TGTGCCAGCAGCCGTGCCGGGTATGGGCAGTTCTTC.

The J gene is TRBJ1-2, the V gene TRBV27, with 7 bases matching TRBD1. Unmatched junction bases numbered 6, after V lost 3 bases and J lost 8 bases. CDR1 MNHEY and CDR2 SMNVEV come from the germline V gene (reference sequence). This CDR3 region has 13 residues. CDR3 residues: CASSFPRGLGYTF. As DNA, the CDR3 is TGTGCCAGCAGTTTTCCGAGGGGGCTAGGCTACACCTTC.

The table lists this clone with a few counts. The chain recombines TRBV5-4 with TRBJ1-6; D not certain. Trimming removed 4 bases at V and 4 bases at J, with 12 bases between. The CDR3 has 15 residues. Germline-derived CDR1 and CDR2 are SGHNT and YYREEE (reference sequence). As DNA, the CDR3 is TGTGCCAGCAGCCGCGGAATCGGTTATAATTCACCCCTCCACTTT. It encodes CASSRGIGYNSPLHF.

The rearrangement joins TRBV9 to TRBJ2-3, with 7 bases aligning to TRBD2. Trimming at V came to 7 bases and at J to 5 bases, leaving 7 bases not matched to a gene. In germline, CDR1 is SGDLS, CDR2 YYNGEE. The CDR3 extends over 13 amino acids. In DNA form, the CDR3 reads TGTGCCAGCGGCGGCGGGGGACGAGATACGCAGTATTTT. Its protein product is CASGGGGRDTQYF.

The V gene is TRBV10-2, the J gene TRBJ1-1; TRBD1 matches 8 bases. The CDR3 loop spans 18 amino acids. Germline V gene lookup returns CDR1 WSHSY and CDR2 SAAADI. Losses at the gene ends were 3 bases for V and 4 bases for J; bases not matched to a gene: 16. The CDR3 is CASSDGRTIQGGGTEAFF. The CDR3 DNA reads TGCGCCAGCAGTGACGGACGAACAATACAGGGGGGTGGCACTGAAGCTTTCTTT.